Shown below are 18 T cell receptor beta chains from a single sample sequenced in a study of neoadjuvant anti-PD-1 for oral cavity cancer. The time point denotes: after neoadjuvant nivolumab, at surgical resection. Assay: immunoSEQ multiplex PCR; the TCRdb copy retains only in-frame clones and omits some. Here the sample spans over 60,000 clones, 70% to 90% being singletons. The source material was PBMCs, sampled after nivolumab (anti-PD-1) treatment. The receptors stem from a person between 40 and 85 years old with oral cavity squamous cell carcinoma.

V and J are TRBV6-1 and TRBJ1-6; D remains ambiguous. This CDR3 region has 14 residues. V dropped 4 bases and J dropped 11 bases, with 15 bases sitting between them. Germline lookup yields CDR1 MNHNS and CDR2 SASEGT. For the CDR3, the DNA is TGTGCCAGCAGTGCAGACTTGGGATCGGCACCCCTCCACTTT. It yields the protein CASSADLGSAPLHF.

This chain links TRBV5-5 with TRBJ2-7; no firm D call. CDR1 is SGHKS, CDR2 YYEKEE, per germline (reference sequence). The length of the CDR3 is 13 residues. Trimming removed 0 bases from V and 3 bases from J, with 7 bases in between. CDR3 nucleotides: TGTGCCAGCAGCTTGGGGGCCGACTACGAGCAGTACTTC. Encoded protein: CASSLGADYEQYF. The whole variable domain, filled in from reference TRBV5-5 and TRBJ2-7, reads DAGVTQSPTHLIKTRGQQVTLRCSPISGHKSVSWYQQVLGQGPQFIFQYYEKEERGRGNFPDRFSARQFPNYSSELNVNALLLGDSALYLCASSLGADYEQYFGPGTRLTVT.

The J gene is TRBJ2-1, the V gene TRBV27; 7 bases map to TRBD1. V shed 6 bases and J 7 bases; nucleotides not matched to a gene: 6. Germline CDR1 is MNHEY and CDR2 is SMNVEV (reference sequence). The CDR3 length is 13 residues. The CDR3 bases are TGTGCCAGCAGCCTAGACAGGGCAAATGAGCAGTTCTTC. Translating gives CASSLDRANEQFF.

V and J are TRBV6-5 and TRBJ2-1; unclear D gene. The CDR3 sequence is 16 residues long. CDR1 and CDR2 (germline): MNHEY, SVGAGI. Trimming stripped 0 bases from V and 6 bases from J, with 15 bases between. CDR3 sequence (DNA): TGTGCCAGCAGTTACTCGTTGAGACCCAGTTTCAATGAGCAGTTCTTC. This sequence encodes CASSYSLRPSFNEQFF.

The J gene is TRBJ2-6, the V gene TRBV21-1; no DNA check was done on the table's D call, TRBD2. TRBV21-1 is designated a pseudogene. The CDR3 consists of 16 residues. This CDR3 reads CASSGYLGGGANVLTF. CDR3 nucleotide sequence: TGTGCCAGCAGCGGTTATCTCGGAGGTGGGGCCAACGTCCTGACTTTC.

The chain employs TRBV6-6 and TRBJ2-5; D call uncertain. V lost 3 bases, J lost 5 bases, and 13 bases lay in between. The CDR3 is made up of 14 amino acids. Germline-derived CDR1 and CDR2 are MNHNY and SVGAGI (reference sequence). For the CDR3, the DNA is TGTGCCAGCAGTTATCAGTCTCTGGGTGAGACCCAGTACTTC. Its protein product is CASSYQSLGETQYF.

CDR3: CASSLALQGGNTEAFF. The CDR3 region has the DNA TGTGCCAGCAGCTTAGCCCTACAAGGGGGGAACACTGAAGCTTTCTTT. The chain recombines TRBV11-2 with TRBJ1-1; D might be TRBD1 (6 bases). Germline CDR1 reads SGHAT; CDR2 reads FQNNGV. This CDR3 is built from 16 residues. The germline V and J ends were trimmed by 1 base and 1 base, with 13 bases remaining between them.

The rearrangement uses TRBV30 and TRBJ1-4; no firm D call. Germline CDR1 reads GTSNPN; CDR2 reads SVGIG (reference sequence). Deletions cut 0 bases from V and 3 bases from J, with 8 bases between. CDR3 length: 14 amino acids. CDR3 DNA sequence: TGTGCCTGGAGTGTAGATAACCCTAATGAAAAACTGTTTTTT. The encoded protein is CAWSVDNPNEKLFF.

The sample holds one count of this clone. This chain joins TRBV6-4 and TRBJ1-6; no firm D call. Germline loops: CDR1 MRHNA, CDR2 SNTAGT. CDR3 length equals 16 residues. V shed 5 bases and J shed 4 bases, with 15 bases lying between them. The CDR3: CASSPLPLGYNSPLHF. CDR3 DNA: TGTGCCAGCAGTCCACTACCGCTGGGATATAATTCACCCCTCCACTTT.

The chain uses TRBV25-1 and TRBJ1-5; 10 nucleotides agree with TRBD1. The germline CDR1 and CDR2 sequences are MGHDK and SYGVNS. CDR3 length: 15 residues. With V trimmed by 5 bases and J by 4 bases, 5 bases remained unmatched. In nucleotides, the CDR3 is TGTGCCAGCAGTTCCGGGACAGGGGTAAATCAGCCCCAGCATTTT. Amino acids: CASSSGTGVNQPQHF.

This chain connects TRBV6-6 to TRBJ2-2; 10 nucleotides align to TRBD1. Trimming cost V 6 bases and J 4 bases; bases outside gene matches: 2. The CDR3 is made up of 14 amino acids. CDR1 and CDR2 (germline): MNHNY, SVGAGI (reference sequence). The CDR3 loop is CASRGQGITGELFF. The CDR3 DNA is TGTGCCAGCAGGGGACAGGGGATCACCGGGGAGCTGTTTTTT.

The J gene is TRBJ1-2, the V gene TRBV19, with 9 bases identical to TRBD1. The CDR3 runs 17 residues. The germline gives CDR1 LNHDA, CDR2 SQIVND (reference sequence). The V segment lost 3 bases and the J segment 4 bases; nucleotides outside the gene matches: 12. The chain's CDR3 is CASSIFRGTGRVYGYTF. The CDR3 DNA is TGTGCCAGTAGTATCTTCAGGGGGACAGGGAGAGTCTATGGCTACACCTTC.

The chain uses TRBV2 and TRBJ2-7, with 7 bases aligning to TRBD2. The CDR3 extends over 15 amino acids. V gave up 4 bases and J gave up 3 bases; unmatched junction bases: 9. Germline V gene lookup returns CDR1 SNHLY and CDR2 FYNNEI. The CDR3 protein is CASSAVGLADYEQYF. DNA of the CDR3: TGTGCCAGCAGTGCCGTAGGGCTAGCGGACTACGAGCAGTACTTC.

The genes are TRBV9 and TRBJ2-1, with 7 bases lining up with TRBD1. Losses at the gene ends were 0 bases for V and 8 bases for J; bases not matched to a gene: 5. The CDR3 consists of 14 residues. The germline gives CDR1 SGDLS, CDR2 YYNGEE. CDR3 sequence (DNA): TGTGCCAGCAGCGTAGGACAGGGTACCTATGAGCAGTTCTTC. This sequence encodes CASSVGQGTYEQFF.

The rearrangement uses TRBV2 and TRBJ2-3, with a tentative D call TRBD2 (6 bases). V dropped 9 bases and J dropped 6 bases, with 19 bases sitting between them. Germline V gene sequence: CDR1 SNHLY, CDR2 FYNNEI. This CDR3 comprises 14 residues. The CDR3 DNA sequence: TGTGCCAGTGGGGGGAGGACCCTGCGTGATACGCAGTATTTT. Its protein is CASGGRTLRDTQYF.

V usage is TRBV2 and J usage is TRBJ2-2; D is unclear. Between the trimmed V and J ends, which lost 5 bases and 1 base, there was a span of 5 bases. Germline-derived CDR1 and CDR2 are SNHLY and FYNNEI. The CDR3 sequence is 13 residues long. The CDR3 is CASSKQNTGELFF. DNA for the CDR3: TGTGCCAGCAGTAAACAGAACACCGGGGAGCTGTTTTTT.

V is TRBV7-9 and J is TRBJ1-6, with D maybe TRBD1 (5 bases). Germline lookup yields CDR1 SEHNR and CDR2 FQNEAQ (reference sequence). CDR3 length equals 17 residues. V dropped 0 bases and J dropped 6 bases, with 15 bases sitting between them. The CDR3 reads CASSLAWGGTSNSPLHF. CDR3 DNA sequence: TGTGCCAGCAGCTTAGCATGGGGTGGGACTTCTAATTCACCCCTCCACTTT.

The chain combines TRBV28 with TRBJ2-2; D is possibly TRBD1 (7 bases). Germline V gives CDR1 MDHEN, CDR2 SYDVKM. This CDR3 region has 18 residues. The ends were cut back, 7 bases at V and 3 bases at J, with 24 bases in the middle. CDR3 nucleotides: TGTGCCAGCACCCATCTCACGTGGCAGGGGGAGGACACCGGGGAGCTGTTTTTT. It codes for CASTHLTWQGEDTGELFF.